Each of the 9 T cell receptor beta chains below was sequenced from the same sample in a study of CD8 T cells in Susac syndrome. Random hexamers were used to reverse transcribe about 0.5 to 1 ug of RNA. A single record per CDR3 protein comes from TCRdb applying MiXCR to the immunoSEQ multiplex PCR reads. Here the sample spans about 180,000 distinct CDR3 sequences, roughly 95% being singletons. The material sequenced was CD4+ T cells from PBMCs. The receptors were sampled from a human donor with Susac syndrome.

The gene calls are TRBV23-1 and TRBJ2-7; TRBD1 matches at 8 bases. TRBV23-1 is an ORF; its function is uncertain. V shed 2 bases, J shed 3 bases, and the junction held 9 bases outside the gene matches. CDR3 length equals 16 residues. The CDR3: CASSQTSGTGGYEQYF. The CDR3 region has the DNA TGCGCCAGCAGTCAAACATCCGGGACAGGAGGCTACGAGCAGTACTTC.

The chain links TRBV5-4 to TRBJ2-5; 8 bases agree with TRBD1. Germline V lookup: CDR1 SGHNT, CDR2 YYREEE (reference sequence). V shed 4 bases and J 4 bases; nucleotides not matched to a gene: 9. This CDR3 region has 15 residues. CDR3 protein: CASSPMDRATETQYF. The CDR3 nucleotides read TGTGCCAGCAGCCCGATGGACAGGGCGACAGAGACCCAGTACTTC. Using reference TRBV5-4 and TRBJ2-5 for the parts outside the CDR3, the full variable domain is ETGVTQSPTHLIKTRGQQVTLRCSSQSGHNTVSWYQQALGQGPQFIFQYYREEENGRGNFPPRFSGLQFPNYSSELNVNALELDDSALYLCASSPMDRATETQYFGPGTRLLVL.

The chain is built from TRBV30 and TRBJ2-5, with a possible D match to TRBD1 (5 bases). Trimming pared 2 bases from V and 5 bases from J, leaving 15 bases between. Germline-derived CDR1 and CDR2 are GTSNPN and SVGIG (reference sequence). The length of the CDR3 is 14 residues. The CDR3 coding sequence is TGTGCCTGGAGTACTTACCCAGGGTTTGAGACCCAGTACTTC. It is translated as CAWSTYPGFETQYF.

The rearrangement joins TRBV27 to TRBJ1-5; D might be TRBD1 (5 bases). V shed 6 bases and J shed 7 bases, with 22 bases lying between them. The CDR3 is 16 amino acids. Germline V gene lookup returns CDR1 MNHEY and CDR2 SMNVEV (reference sequence). This chain's CDR3 is CASSPAGVGSGQPQHF. The CDR3 DNA reads TGTGCCAGCAGCCCAGCGGGGGTCGGGTCAGGGCAGCCCCAGCATTTT.

The chain employs TRBV3-1 and TRBJ2-6; no definite D call. The germline gives CDR1 LGHDT, CDR2 YNNKEL (reference sequence). The V and J ends lost 4 bases and 1 base respectively, with 8 bases between them. The CDR3 extends over 15 amino acids. The CDR3 bases are TGTGCCAGCAGCCGAACTACTTCTGGGGCCAACGTCCTGACTTTC. Encoded protein: CASSRTTSGANVLTF.

This chain connects TRBV4-3 to TRBJ2-1, with D maybe TRBD2 (5 bases). V lost 0 bases, J lost 4 bases, and 16 bases lay in between. The CDR3 runs to 17 residues. The germline gives CDR1 LGHNA, CDR2 YSLEER. The CDR3 spells CASSQDSPGSVYNEQFF. CDR3 in DNA: TGCGCCAGCAGCCAAGATAGCCCAGGTAGCGTGTACAATGAGCAGTTCTTC.

The chain carries TRBV6-5 and TRBJ1-5, with D possibly TRBD1 on 5 matching bases. Trimming stripped 3 bases from V and 7 bases from J, with 13 bases between. The CDR3 runs 14 residues. Germline CDR1 and CDR2: MNHEY and SVGAGI. The CDR3 nucleotides read TGTGCCAGCAGTTATGGTCCGGGGGGACAGCCCCAGCATTTT. This gives the protein CASSYGPGGQPQHF.

The genes are TRBV30 and TRBJ2-5, with D uncertain. The V end lost 3 bases, the J end lost 10 bases, and 21 bases lay between the germline ends. From germline, CDR1 is GTSNPN and CDR2 SVGIG (reference sequence). This CDR3 is 14 amino acids long. CDR3 residues: CAWSLTRTNQNQYF. Written as DNA, the CDR3 is TGTGCCTGGAGCCTTACACGGACCAACCAAAACCAGTACTTC.

This sequence joins TRBV19 and TRBJ2-2; the D is unclear. CDR3 length equals 14 residues. V lost 3 bases and J 2 bases, leaving 7 bases between the germline ends. Germline V CDR1 and CDR2: LNHDA, SQIVND (reference sequence). The CDR3 nucleotides are TGTGCCAGTAGTATCGGGCCCAACACCGGGGAGCTGTTTTTT. This sequence encodes CASSIGPNTGELFF.